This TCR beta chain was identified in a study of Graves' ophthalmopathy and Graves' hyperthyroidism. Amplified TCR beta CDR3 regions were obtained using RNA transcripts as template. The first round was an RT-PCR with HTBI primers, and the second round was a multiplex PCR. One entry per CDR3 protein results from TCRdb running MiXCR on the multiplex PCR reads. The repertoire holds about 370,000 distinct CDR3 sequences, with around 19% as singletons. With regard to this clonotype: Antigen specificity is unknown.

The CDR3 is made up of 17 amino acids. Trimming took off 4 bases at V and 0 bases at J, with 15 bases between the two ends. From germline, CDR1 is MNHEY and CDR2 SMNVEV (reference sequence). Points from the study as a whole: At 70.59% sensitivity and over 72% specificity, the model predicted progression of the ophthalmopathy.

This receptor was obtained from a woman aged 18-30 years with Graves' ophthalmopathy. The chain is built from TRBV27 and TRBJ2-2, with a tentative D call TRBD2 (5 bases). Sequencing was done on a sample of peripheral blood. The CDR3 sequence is CASSSWTDYTNTGELFF. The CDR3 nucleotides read TGTGCCAGCAGTTCATGGACTGACTATACGAACACCGGGGAGCTGTTTTTT.